These 14 T cell receptor beta chains originate from one sample sequenced in a study of blood T cell repertoires in COVID-19. Produced via immunoSEQ multiplex PCR; TCRdb's table is partial and in-frame only. This sample has over 200,000 clones, with roughly 87% found just once. The source material was peripheral blood. The receptors were gathered from a man between 35 and 55 years old with active or convalescent COVID-19.

This clone appeared a few times. The gene calls are TRBV7-5 and TRBJ1-5; the DNA was not compared with TRBD1, the D call given in the table. TRBV7-5 is a documented pseudogene. CDR3 size: 18 residues. Here the CDR3 DNA reads TGTGTCAGCCAGCTGCCAGATTTGGCGGACAGGGTAATACAGCCCCAGCATTTT. Its protein product is CVSQLPDLADRVIQPQHF.

The chain employs TRBV2 and TRBJ1-1; TRBD1 aligns across 7 bases. This CDR3 region has 14 residues. The V segment lost 4 bases and the J segment 3 bases; nucleotides outside the gene matches: 5. From germline, CDR1 is SNHLY and CDR2 FYNNEI. CDR3 sequence reads: CASSAEGADTEAFF. The CDR3 DNA sequence: TGTGCCAGCAGTGCCGAGGGGGCGGACACTGAAGCTTTCTTT.

This CDR3 is CASSIPTGQIHGYTF. DNA of the CDR3: TGTGCCAGTAGTATTCCGACGGGTCAAATCCATGGCTACACCTTC. This rearrangement joins TRBV19 to TRBJ1-2; no clear D gene. Germline loops: CDR1 LNHDA, CDR2 SQIVND (reference sequence). CDR3 size: 15 residues. V gave up 3 bases and J gave up 6 bases, with 17 bases separating them.

J is TRBJ2-7 and V is TRBV9, with D possibly matching TRBD1 (5 bases). The CDR3 is 15 amino acids. CDR1 is SGDLS and CDR2 is YYNGEE in the germline V gene. Trimming took 5 bases from V and 0 from J, leaving 15 bases between them. Here the CDR3 reads CASSPGQPSSYEQYF. As DNA, the CDR3 is TGTGCCAGCAGTCCCGGACAACCGAGCTCCTACGAGCAGTACTTC.

J is TRBJ2-3 and V is TRBV4-1; a weak D match, TRBD1 (5 bases). In germline, CDR1 is MGHRA, CDR2 YSYEKL. Trimming left V 1 base short and J 7 bases short, with 9 bases between. The CDR3 consists of 13 residues. CDR3 DNA sequence: TGCGCCAGCAGCCAAGCTGGGGCATATACGCAGTATTTT. Translated: CASSQAGAYTQYF.

The V and J genes are TRBV7-2 and TRBJ2-1; no firm D call. V was shortened by 2 bases and J by 6 bases, with 23 bases between the two germline ends. Germline V gene lookup returns CDR1 SGHTA and CDR2 FQGNSA. This CDR3 has 18 amino acids. CDR3 residues: CASSLFVYAALETNEQFF. The CDR3 nucleotides are TGTGCCAGCAGCTTATTCGTTTACGCAGCGCTCGAGACCAATGAGCAGTTCTTC.

The rearrangement uses TRBV6-5 and TRBJ1-1, with a tentative D call TRBD1 (5 bases). The germline gives CDR1 MNHEY, CDR2 SVGAGI. The CDR3 extends over 15 amino acids. V gave up 7 bases and J gave up 8 bases, with 23 bases separating them. In DNA form, the CDR3 reads TGTGCCAGCACCCCCCGGGGGGGATGGGCTTCGGAAGCTTTCTTT. Protein: CASTPRGGWASEAFF.

V gene TRBV25-1 combines with J gene TRBJ2-7; D ambiguous. V was clipped by 6 bases and J by 5 bases, with 17 bases between them. Germline V CDR1 and CDR2: MGHDK, SYGVNS. The CDR3 spans 14 residues. The CDR3 DNA reads as TGTGCCAGCAGGTCTGCCCAAGTCGGTGACGAGCAGTACTTC. The encoded protein is CASRSAQVGDEQYF.

The chain joins TRBV1 to TRBJ1-3; TRBD1 is the table's D call and was not checked against the DNA. TRBV1 is shown as a pseudogene. CDR3 size: 13 residues. The CDR3 DNA reads as TGCACCAGCAGCCAAGATCTAGGGGACACCATATATTTT. This gives the protein CTSSQDLGDTIYF.

V usage is TRBV5-5 and J usage is TRBJ2-5; 10 bases fit TRBD1. Germline CDR1 and CDR2: SGHKS and YYEKEE (reference sequence). This CDR3 comprises 15 residues. The ends lost 1 base at V and 2 bases at J; junction bases unmatched: 2. CDR3 in amino acids: CASSLRTGGQETQYF. As DNA, the CDR3 is TGTGCCAGCAGCTTGAGGACAGGGGGGCAAGAGACCCAGTACTTC.

The chain couples TRBV30 to TRBJ1-6; no reliable D call. The CDR3 spans 12 residues. V lost 4 bases and J lost 9, with 10 bases in between. Per germline, CDR1 GTSNPN and CDR2 SVGIG (reference sequence). CDR3 protein: CAWTGPGSPLHF. Written as DNA, the CDR3 is TGTGCCTGGACAGGCCCTGGTTCACCCCTCCACTTT.

A remark on this clone: The identical CDR3 is also encoded by other nucleotide sequences in the sample. As DNA, the CDR3 is TGTGCCAGCAGTGAGGGGGCATCCTACGAGCAGTACTTC. This encodes CASSEGASYEQYF. V is TRBV6-1 and J is TRBJ2-7; tentative D call: TRBD1 (6 bases). V was clipped by 3 bases and J by 1 base, with 7 bases between them. Germline CDR1 and CDR2: MNHNS and SASEGT. The CDR3 sequence is 13 residues long.

This chain's CDR3 is CASTRVNDGYTF. Written as DNA, the CDR3 is TGTGCCAGCACCCGAGTGAACGATGGCTACACCTTC. The J gene is TRBJ1-2, the V gene TRBV7-9, with D uncertain. Trimming took 7 bases from V and 6 from J, leaving 12 bases between them. The CDR3 length is 12 residues. Germline V CDR1 and CDR2: SEHNR, FQNEAQ (reference sequence).

The DNA of the CDR3 is TGTGCCAGTAGTTCCTTACTAGGTGGAGTCTACGAGCAGTACTTC. Protein product: CASSSLLGGVYEQYF. The chain recombines TRBV19 with TRBJ2-7; D may be TRBD2 (5 bases). V was pared by 5 bases and J by 3 bases, with 17 bases between. The CDR3 has 15 amino acids. Germline V gene sequence: CDR1 LNHDA, CDR2 SQIVND (reference sequence).